Listed below are T cell receptor beta chains from one sample, sequenced in a study of blood T cells in healthy people across ages. From the 5' RACE reads, TCRdb called clonotypes with MiXCR, one entry per CDR3 protein. The sample records around 1.5 million distinct CDR3 sequences, about 43% being singletons. Sequencing was carried out using blood. These receptors originate from a woman aged 18-29 years in good health. Both conserved end residues are trimmed from each CDR3. Where a row states a size, it is once, few, many or the class of an expanded clone; other rows omit it.

CDR3 protein | J gene | clone size | V gene | CDR3 length
AISEGLLRNEQF | TRBJ2-1 | few | TRBV10-3 | 12
SSGRGGVYNEQY | TRBJ2-7 | - | TRBV29-1 | 12
ASSIRTQGNTEAF | TRBJ1-1 | - | TRBV5-1 | 13
ASSVTGTPLH | TRBJ1-6 | - | TRBV9 | 10
ATSRDLTEPYNAQETQY | TRBJ2-5 | - | TRBV15 | 17
SASHYEQY | - | few | TRBV20-1 | 8
SARVTRDTWETQY | TRBJ2-5 | few | TRBV20-1 | 13
ASSEYLSEQF | TRBJ2-1 | few | TRBV25-1 | 10
ASSLNTDNEQF | TRBJ2-1 | - | TRBV7-3 | 11
AISESGLAGTNTDTQY | TRBJ2-3 | few | TRBV10-3 | 16
SARGGIPNEQY | - | - | TRBV20-1 | 11
SASWRARSSYEQF | TRBJ2-1 | - | TRBV20-1 | 13
ARKRPPGWNIQY | TRBJ2-4 | few | TRBV6-5 | 12
SASTTTSGSANEQF | TRBJ2-1 | - | TRBV20-1 | 14
ASSSAGLAEETQY | TRBJ2-5 | few | TRBV7-3 | 13
ASSPFSGTADSPLH | TRBJ1-6 | few | TRBV4-2 | 14
ASSPKWSYEQY | TRBJ2-7 | - | TRBV6-5 | 11
ASSVGVTTQETQY | TRBJ2-5 | few | TRBV9 | 13
ASSLEASFDEQY | TRBJ2-5 | few | TRBV5-1 | 12
ASSLEAGGVYGYT | TRBJ1-2 | - | TRBV11-2 | 13
ASSPESSTDTQY | TRBJ2-3 | few | TRBV5-1 | 12
ASRQQQNEKLF | TRBJ1-4 | - | TRBV18 | 11
ASTSPRAPYEQY | TRBJ2-7 | - | TRBV9 | 12
SASELTGYT | TRBJ1-2 | few | TRBV20-1 | 9
ASSLMGLAGDTQY | TRBJ2-3 | few | TRBV7-8 | 13
SARDWDLAGDEQF | TRBJ2-1 | - | TRBV20-1 | 13
ASSRYAGELF | TRBJ2-2 | - | TRBV9 | 10
ASTSGLDPDTQY | TRBJ2-3 | few | TRBV12-3/TRBV12-4 | 12
ASSLRPNAISPLH | TRBJ1-6 | - | TRBV27 | 13
ATSRAGVDQPQH | TRBJ1-5 | many | TRBV24-1 | 12
ASSLWTSGDNEQY | TRBJ2-5 | - | TRBV27 | 13
ASSYQGKFGDYT | TRBJ1-2 | few | TRBV6-2/TRBV6-3 | 12
ASSETTIAGADSPLH | TRBJ1-6 | - | TRBV6-1 | 15
ASSTYRAAQF | TRBJ2-1 | few | TRBV12-3/TRBV12-4 | 10
ASTGGAGNEQF | TRBJ2-1 | - | TRBV6-6 | 11
ASRITPGGTQY | TRBJ2-5 | few | TRBV27 | 11
ASSLVSGRTQETQY | TRBJ2-5 | few | TRBV5-1 | 14
ASSQDRGGRVDTGELF | TRBJ2-2 | - | TRBV4-2 | 16
ASSPEPTSASVTDTQY | TRBJ2-3 | few | TRBV12-3/TRBV12-4 | 16
ASSRDSPYGYT | TRBJ1-2 | few | TRBV11-1 | 11
ASSLSFPGTSGNEQF | TRBJ2-1 | - | TRBV27 | 15
ASSKENDEQF | TRBJ2-1 | few | TRBV21-1 | 10
ANSYATGAANSPLH | TRBJ1-6 | - | TRBV6-6 | 14
SATGSGLEQY | TRBJ2-7 | few | TRBV20-1 | 10
ASSLNPARGILGGYT | TRBJ1-2 | few | TRBV7-3 | 15
ASSPGGARFEQY | - | few | TRBV12-3/TRBV12-4 | 12
ASSGHGHSSGNTIY | TRBJ1-3 | - | TRBV9 | 14
ASIPKAYGSYEQY | TRBJ2-7 | - | TRBV27 | 13
SVAAGSRRETQY | - | - | TRBV29-1 | 12
ASSPNGLTNTEAF | TRBJ1-1 | once | TRBV28 | 13
ATSGGWQKNIQY | TRBJ2-4 | - | TRBV25-1 | 12
ASSADRVVNGYT | TRBJ1-2 | - | TRBV27 | 12
ASSTPSGGRASEQF | TRBJ2-1 | - | TRBV7-2 | 14
ASSQRSDSGVAKNIQY | TRBJ2-4 | - | TRBV14 | 16
SAIEGLAGETQY | - | - | TRBV20-1 | 12